This passage covers 11 T cell receptor beta chains from one sample sequenced in a study of chemoradiotherapy in HPV16-positive cancers (dated by TCRdb to about 2022). Libraries came from the immunoSEQ multiplex PCR assay. The source is immuneACCESS, and TCRdb retained only in-frame sequences with V and J called. Part of the clones is not carried over; for the studies checked, unresolved V genes explain less than half of this, and the remainder is unexplained. The sample yields roughly 20,000 clones; roughly 82% were counted once. Clones ranked in the top ten supply around 3.7% of the sample. Sample: blood, taken from a patient who underwent chemoradiotherapy. Receptor source: a human donor with HPV-associated anogenital cancer.

The V call is TRBV18, the J call TRBJ1-3; D may be TRBD1 (6 bases). V was clipped by 2 bases and J by 0 bases, with 11 bases between them. The CDR3 spans 16 residues. Germline V gene lookup returns CDR1 KGHSH and CDR2 LQKENI. The CDR3 DNA reads TGTGCCAGCTCACCAACAGGACAGTACTCTGGAAACACCATATATTTT. This sequence encodes CASSPTGQYSGNTIYF.

The table lists this clone with a count of one. The chain combines TRBV12-5 with TRBJ1-1; 9 positions agree with TRBD1. V was pared by 6 bases and J by 5 bases, with 7 bases of the junction left unmatched. Germline-derived CDR1 and CDR2 are LGHNT and FRNRAP. The CDR3 loop spans 14 amino acids. The CDR3 spells CASGQGQGETEAFF. The CDR3 DNA is TGTGCTAGTGGCCAGGGACAGGGCGAGACTGAAGCTTTCTTT.

This sequence joins TRBV29-1 and TRBJ2-1, with D possibly TRBD2 on 6 matching bases. The CDR3 is 13 amino acids. The V gene lost 4 bases and the J gene lost 9 bases, with 16 bases spanning the gap. Germline V CDR1 and CDR2: SQVTM, ANQGSEA. CDR3 sequence reads: CSVVGGGVSEQFF. In DNA form, the CDR3 reads TGCAGCGTTGTAGGAGGAGGGGTTAGTGAGCAGTTCTTC.

This rearrangement joins TRBV7-8 to TRBJ1-3; tentative D call: TRBD1 (5 bases). The CDR3 is made up of 16 amino acids. V shed 1 base and J shed 0 bases, with 10 bases lying between them. The germline CDR1 and CDR2 sequences are SGHVS and FQNEAQ. The CDR3 region has the DNA TGTGCCAGCAGCTTAGGGGGCAGCACCTCTGGAAACACCATATATTTT. Protein: CASSLGGSTSGNTIYF.

CDR3 sequence (DNA): TGTGCCAGCACTAGACAGGGACTCGGCTACGAGCAGTACTTC. The encoded protein is CASTRQGLGYEQYF. This chain uses TRBV28 with TRBJ2-7; maybe TRBD1 (7 bases). The CDR3 spans 14 residues. Germline-derived CDR1 and CDR2 are MDHEN and SYDVKM. Trimming took off 7 bases at V and 3 bases at J, with 16 bases between the two ends.

The V gene is TRBV6-5, the J gene TRBJ1-2; D is undetermined. Trimming removed 5 bases from V and 5 bases from J, with 12 bases in between. The CDR3 loop spans 13 amino acids. Germline CDR1 is MNHEY and CDR2 is SVGAGI. The DNA of the CDR3 is TGTGCCAGCAGTCCCAACGATCCTTATGGCTACACCTTC. Protein sequence: CASSPNDPYGYTF.

The chain uses TRBV2 and TRBJ1-1; D gene uncertain. The V and J ends lost 6 bases and 0 bases respectively, with 2 bases between them. Per the germline V gene, CDR1 is SNHLY and CDR2 is FYNNEI. The CDR3 length is 11 residues. The chain's CDR3 is CASSLNTEAFF. The CDR3, as DNA: TGTGCCAGCAGCCTGAACACTGAAGCTTTCTTT.

The V gene is TRBV19, the J gene TRBJ2-7; D gene ambiguous. The CDR3 covers 15 residues. Looked up from germline, CDR1 is LNHDA and CDR2 is SQIVND (reference sequence). V lost 1 base and J 3 bases, leaving 13 bases between the germline ends. Here the CDR3 reads CASSIGPNFHYEQYF. CDR3 DNA sequence: TGTGCCAGTAGTATAGGACCGAACTTCCACTACGAGCAGTACTTC.

J is TRBJ1-3 and V is TRBV7-6, with D possibly TRBD1 on 5 matching bases. The CDR3 spans 14 residues. The V end was cut by 4 bases, the J end by 1 base, with 8 bases between. CDR1 SGHVS and CDR2 FNYEAQ come from the germline V gene. The CDR3 loop reads CASSSQASGNTIYF. The CDR3 bases are TGTGCCAGCAGCTCACAGGCTTCTGGAAACACCATATATTTT. Based on the CDR3 plus reference TRBV7-6 and TRBJ1-3, the full variable domain is GAGVSQSPRYKVTKRGQDVALRCDPISGHVSLYWYRQALGQGPEFLTYFNYEAQQDKSGLPNDRFSAERPEGSISTLTIQRTEQRDSAMYRCASSSQASGNTIYFGEGSWLTVV.

This chain joins TRBV7-3 and TRBJ2-2; 13 bases match TRBD2. The CDR3 is 21 residues long. Germline lookup yields CDR1 SGHTA and CDR2 FQGTGA. V lost 5 bases to trimming and J lost 2 bases; unmatched junction nucleotides: 17. In nucleotides, the CDR3 is TGTGCCAGCAGCCCCAAAATTAGACCACTAGCGGGGGGGCTCAACACCGGGGAGCTGTTTTTT. Its translation is CASSPKIRPLAGGLNTGELFF.

The rearrangement uses TRBV5-1 and TRBJ2-1; 9 bases agree with TRBD2. CDR1 is SGHRS and CDR2 is YFSETQ in the germline V gene. Trimming cost V 0 bases and J 5 bases; bases outside gene matches: 6. CDR3 length: 16 residues. The CDR3 DNA reads as TGCGCCAGCAGCTTGGCTAGCGGGGTAATCGACAATGAGCAGTTCTTC. This translates into CASSLASGVIDNEQFF.